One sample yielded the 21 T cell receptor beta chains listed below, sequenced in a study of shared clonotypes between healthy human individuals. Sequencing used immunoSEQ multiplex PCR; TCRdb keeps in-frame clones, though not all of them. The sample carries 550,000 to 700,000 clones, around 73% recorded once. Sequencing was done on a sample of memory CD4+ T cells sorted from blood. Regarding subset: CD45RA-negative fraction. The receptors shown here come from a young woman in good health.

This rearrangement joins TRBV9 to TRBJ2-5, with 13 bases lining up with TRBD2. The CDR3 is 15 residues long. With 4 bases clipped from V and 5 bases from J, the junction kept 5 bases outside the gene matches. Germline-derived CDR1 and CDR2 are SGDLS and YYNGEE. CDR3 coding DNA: TGTGCCAGCAGCCCGACTAGCGGGAGGTTGGAGACCCAGTACTTC. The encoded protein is CASSPTSGRLETQYF.

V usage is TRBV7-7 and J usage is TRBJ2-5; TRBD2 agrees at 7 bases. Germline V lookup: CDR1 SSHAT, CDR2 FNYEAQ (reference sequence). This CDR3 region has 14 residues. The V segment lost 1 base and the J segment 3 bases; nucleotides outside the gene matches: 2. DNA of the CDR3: TGTGCCAGCAGCTTAGTTGGGAGGGAAGAGACCCAGTACTTC. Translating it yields CASSLVGREETQYF. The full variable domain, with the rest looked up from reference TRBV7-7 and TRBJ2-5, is GAGVSQSPRYKVTKRGQDVTLRCDPISSHATLYWYQQALGQGPEFLTYFNYEAQPDKSGLPSDRFSAERPEGSISTLTIQRTEQRDSAMYRCASSLVGREETQYFGPGTRLLVL.

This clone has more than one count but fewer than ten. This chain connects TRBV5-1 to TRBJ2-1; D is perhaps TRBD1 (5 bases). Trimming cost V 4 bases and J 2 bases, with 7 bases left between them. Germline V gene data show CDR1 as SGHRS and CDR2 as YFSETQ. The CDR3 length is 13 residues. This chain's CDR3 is CASSVDTYNEQFF. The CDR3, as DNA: TGCGCCAGCAGCGTGGACACCTACAATGAGCAGTTCTTC.

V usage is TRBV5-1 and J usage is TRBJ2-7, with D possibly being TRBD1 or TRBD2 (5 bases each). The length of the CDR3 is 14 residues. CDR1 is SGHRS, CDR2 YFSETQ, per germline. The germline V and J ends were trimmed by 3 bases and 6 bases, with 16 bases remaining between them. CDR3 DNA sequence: TGCGCCAGCAGCTGGAATGGGGACGATAGCGAGCAGTACTTC. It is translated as CASSWNGDDSEQYF.

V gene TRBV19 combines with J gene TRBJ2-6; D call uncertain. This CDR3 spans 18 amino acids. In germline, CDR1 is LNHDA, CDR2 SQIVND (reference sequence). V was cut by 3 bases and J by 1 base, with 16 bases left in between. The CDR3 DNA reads TGTGCCAGTAGTATGGGCTACTTGATGGCTTCTGGGGCCAACGTCCTGACTTTC. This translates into CASSMGYLMASGANVLTF.

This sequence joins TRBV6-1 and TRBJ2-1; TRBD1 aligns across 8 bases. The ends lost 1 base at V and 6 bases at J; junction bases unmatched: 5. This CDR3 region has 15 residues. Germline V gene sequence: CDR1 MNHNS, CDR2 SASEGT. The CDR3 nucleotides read TGTGCCAGCAGTGAAGAGGGGACAGGCCTCAATGAGCAGTTCTTC. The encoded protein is CASSEEGTGLNEQFF.

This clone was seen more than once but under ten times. CDR3 in amino acids: CAWRGPSLYEQYF. CDR3 DNA sequence: TGTGCCTGGAGGGGGCCTAGCTTATACGAGCAGTACTTC. The genes are TRBV30 and TRBJ2-7; D is perhaps TRBD1 or TRBD2 (5 bases each). Per the germline V gene, CDR1 is GTSNPN and CDR2 is SVGIG (reference sequence). The CDR3 extends over 13 amino acids. V was cut by 3 bases and J by 4 bases, with 13 bases left in between.

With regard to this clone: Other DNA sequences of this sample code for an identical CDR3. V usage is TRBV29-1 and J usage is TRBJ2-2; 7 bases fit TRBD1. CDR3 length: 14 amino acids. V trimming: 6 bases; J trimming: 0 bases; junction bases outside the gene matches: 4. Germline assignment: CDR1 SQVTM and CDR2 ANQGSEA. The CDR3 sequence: CSVYRGTNTGELFF. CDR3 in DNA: TGCAGCGTATACAGGGGCACGAACACCGGGGAGCTGTTTTTT.

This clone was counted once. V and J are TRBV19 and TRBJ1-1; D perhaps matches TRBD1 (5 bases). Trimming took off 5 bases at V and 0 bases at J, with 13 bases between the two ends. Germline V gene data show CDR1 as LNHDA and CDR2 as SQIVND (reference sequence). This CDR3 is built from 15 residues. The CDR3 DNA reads TGTGCCAGTAGTGCCTATGACAGAGTGAACACTGAAGCTTTCTTT. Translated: CASSAYDRVNTEAFF. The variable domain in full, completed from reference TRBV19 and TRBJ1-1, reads DGGITQSPKYLFRKEGQNVTLSCEQNLNHDAMYWYRQDPGQGLRLIYYSQIVNDFQKGDIAEGYSVSREKKESFPLTVTSAQKNPTAFYLCASSAYDRVNTEAFFGQGTRLTVV.

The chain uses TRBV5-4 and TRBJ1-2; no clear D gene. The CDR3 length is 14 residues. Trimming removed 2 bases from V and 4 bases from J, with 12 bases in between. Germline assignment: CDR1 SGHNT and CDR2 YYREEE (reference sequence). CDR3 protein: CASSFGTVAYGYTF. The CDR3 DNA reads TGTGCCAGCAGCTTCGGCACAGTGGCCTATGGCTACACCTTC.

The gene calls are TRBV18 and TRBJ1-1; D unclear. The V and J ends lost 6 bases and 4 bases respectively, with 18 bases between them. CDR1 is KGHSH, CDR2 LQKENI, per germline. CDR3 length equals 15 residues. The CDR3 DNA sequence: TGTGCCAGCTCGCCCAAATCCGGGAGGTCCACTGAAGCTTTCTTT. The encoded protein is CASSPKSGRSTEAFF.

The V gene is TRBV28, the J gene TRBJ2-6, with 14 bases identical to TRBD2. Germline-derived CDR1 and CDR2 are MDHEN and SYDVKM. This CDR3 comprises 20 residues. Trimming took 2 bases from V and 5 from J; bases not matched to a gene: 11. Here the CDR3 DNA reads TGTGCCAGCAGTTTAAATAGACTAGCGGGAGGGCCTACCCGGGCCAACGTCCTGACTTTC. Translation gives CASSLNRLAGGPTRANVLTF.

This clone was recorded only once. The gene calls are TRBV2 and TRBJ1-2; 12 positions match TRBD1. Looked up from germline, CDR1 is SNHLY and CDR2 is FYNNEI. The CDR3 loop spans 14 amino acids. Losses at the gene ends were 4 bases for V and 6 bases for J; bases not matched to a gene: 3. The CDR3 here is CASSAGQGAHGYTF. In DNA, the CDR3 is TGTGCCAGCAGTGCGGGACAGGGGGCCCATGGCTACACCTTC.

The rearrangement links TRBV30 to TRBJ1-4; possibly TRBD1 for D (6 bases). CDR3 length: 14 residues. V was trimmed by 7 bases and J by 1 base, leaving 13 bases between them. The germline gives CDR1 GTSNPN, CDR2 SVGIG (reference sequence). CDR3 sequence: CASAPGVTNEKLFF. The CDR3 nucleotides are TGTGCCTCAGCCCCAGGGGTAACTAATGAAAAACTGTTTTTT.

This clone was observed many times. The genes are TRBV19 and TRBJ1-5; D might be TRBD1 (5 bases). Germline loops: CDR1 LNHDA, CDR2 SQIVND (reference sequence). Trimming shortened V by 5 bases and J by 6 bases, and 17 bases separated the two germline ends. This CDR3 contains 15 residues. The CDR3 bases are TGTGCCAGTAGTGTTCCCGGGACGATCAGTCAGCCCCAGCATTTT. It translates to CASSVPGTISQPQHF.

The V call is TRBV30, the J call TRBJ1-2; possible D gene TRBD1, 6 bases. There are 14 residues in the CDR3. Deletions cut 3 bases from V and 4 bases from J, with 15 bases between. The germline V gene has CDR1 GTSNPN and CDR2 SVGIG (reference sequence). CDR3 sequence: CAWSPEGGGYGYTF. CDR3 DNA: TGTGCCTGGAGCCCGGAGGGGGGGGGCTATGGCTACACCTTC.

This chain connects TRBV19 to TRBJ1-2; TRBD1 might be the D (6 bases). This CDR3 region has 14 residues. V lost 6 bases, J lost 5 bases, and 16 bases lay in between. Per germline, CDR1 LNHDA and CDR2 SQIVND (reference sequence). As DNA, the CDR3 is TGTGCCAGTAGGGTTAAACAGGGAGGATATGGCTACACCTTC. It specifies CASRVKQGGYGYTF.

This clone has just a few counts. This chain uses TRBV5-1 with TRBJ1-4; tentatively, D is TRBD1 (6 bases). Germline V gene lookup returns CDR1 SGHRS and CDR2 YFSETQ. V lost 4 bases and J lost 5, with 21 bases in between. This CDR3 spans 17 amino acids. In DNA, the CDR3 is TGCGCCAGCAGCCCCGAGCCTATGGGGACACAGAATGAAAAACTGTTTTTT. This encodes CASSPEPMGTQNEKLFF.

As DNA, the CDR3 is TGTGCCAGCTCACCAGGGGTACCCTACGAGCAGTACTTC. Amino acids: CASSPGVPYEQYF. This chain uses TRBV18 with TRBJ2-7; D is unclear. Between the trimmed V and J ends, which lost 2 bases and 2 bases, there was a span of 7 bases. The CDR3 totals 13 residues. Germline lookup yields CDR1 KGHSH and CDR2 LQKENI.

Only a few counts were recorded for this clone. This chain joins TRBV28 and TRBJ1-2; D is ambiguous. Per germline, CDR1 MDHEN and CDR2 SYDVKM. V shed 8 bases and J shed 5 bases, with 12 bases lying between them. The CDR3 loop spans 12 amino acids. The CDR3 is CASLAGPYGYTF. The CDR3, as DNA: TGTGCCAGCCTCGCGGGTCCTTATGGCTACACCTTC.

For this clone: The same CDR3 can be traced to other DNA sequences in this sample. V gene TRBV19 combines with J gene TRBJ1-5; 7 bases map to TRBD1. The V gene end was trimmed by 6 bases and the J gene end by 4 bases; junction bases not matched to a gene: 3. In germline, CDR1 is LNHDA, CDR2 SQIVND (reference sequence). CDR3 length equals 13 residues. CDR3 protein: CASSGTVNQPQHF. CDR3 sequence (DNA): TGTGCCAGTAGCGGGACAGTAAATCAGCCCCAGCATTTT.